These 10 T cell receptor beta chains originate from one sample sequenced in a study of blood T cells in healthy people across ages. A second about 7 to 12 cycle PCR used barcoded and J-beta primers. TCRdb recomputed calls from the 5' RACE reads with MiXCR, one row per CDR3 protein. The sample lists 550,000 to 600,000 distinct CDR3 sequences, 27% occurring once. What was sequenced was blood. These TCRs come from a woman aged 70 to 79 in good health.

The V gene is TRBV29-1, the J gene TRBJ2-1; D may correspond to TRBD1 or TRBD2 (6 bases each). The CDR3 spans 16 residues. CDR1 and CDR2 (germline): SQVTM, ANQGSEA. Trimming cost V 0 bases and J 5 bases, with 17 bases left between them. CDR3 nucleotides: TGCAGCGTTGAAGACCTTAGGGGGGCCAGGAACAATGAGCAGTTCTTC. This sequence encodes CSVEDLRGARNNEQFF.

This clonotype was observed a handful of times. V gene TRBV24-1 combines with J gene TRBJ2-1, with a tentative D call TRBD2 (5 bases). Trimming cost V 2 bases and J 6 bases, with 10 bases left between them. The CDR3 consists of 14 residues. Germline CDR1 reads KGHDR; CDR2 reads SFDVKD. The CDR3 DNA follows: TGTGCCACCAGTGATTATCCTAGCTCCAATGAGCAGTTCTTC. Protein product: CATSDYPSSNEQFF.

This clonotype was seen repeatedly, ten times or more. The J gene is TRBJ1-4, the V gene TRBV5-1, with a tentative D call TRBD1 (6 bases). The CDR3 has 15 amino acids. Trimming removed 3 bases at V and 7 bases at J, with 16 bases between. CDR1 SGHRS and CDR2 YFSETQ come from the germline V gene. The DNA of the CDR3 is TGCGCCAGCAGCTCTCAGGGGCCCGGGACTGAAAAACTGTTTTTT. Amino acids: CASSSQGPGTEKLFF. The full variable domain, rest sourced from reference TRBV5-1 and TRBJ1-4, is KAGVTQTPRYLIKTRGQQVTLSCSPISGHRSVSWYQQTPGQGLQFLFEYFSETQRNKGNFPGRFSGRQFSNSRSEMNVSTLELGDSALYLCASSSQGPGTEKLFFGSGTQLSVL.

The chain joins TRBV28 to TRBJ1-2; no clear D. The V and J ends lost 4 bases and 2 bases respectively, with 11 bases between them. Germline loops: CDR1 MDHEN, CDR2 SYDVKM. This CDR3 has 14 amino acids. CDR3 sequence: CASSSTESNYGYTF. The CDR3 nucleotides are TGTGCCAGCAGTTCGACGGAATCAAACTATGGCTACACCTTC.

The V gene is TRBV12-3 or TRBV12-4, the J gene TRBJ1-5; no clear D. Trimming took off 6 bases at V and 0 bases at J, with 12 bases between the two ends. The CDR3 length is 15 residues. As DNA, the CDR3 is TGTGCCAGCAGGTATAATGGGGATAGCAATCAGCCCCAGCATTTT. Its protein is CASRYNGDSNQPQHF.

The CDR3 DNA is TGTGCCACCAGTGGCGCGACAGGGGCGGATGACACTGAAGCTTTCTTT. This codes for CATSGATGADDTEAFF. The rearrangement joins TRBV24-1 to TRBJ1-1, with 8 bases matching TRBD1. The germline CDR1 and CDR2 sequences are KGHDR and SFDVKD. The CDR3 spans 16 residues. Germline trimming cut 5 bases from V and 3 bases from J; bases unmatched to any gene: 10.

This clonotype has more than one count but fewer than ten. In DNA, the CDR3 is TGTGCCACTTCGAGTCGGGGGGAACAGACCCAGTACTTC. This gives the protein CATSSRGEQTQYF. This chain connects TRBV7-9 to TRBJ2-5; TRBD2 agrees at 7 bases. The CDR3 loop spans 13 amino acids. With 10 bases clipped from V and 6 bases from J, the junction kept 11 bases outside the gene matches. CDR1 SEHNR and CDR2 FQNEAQ come from the germline V gene (reference sequence).

The V gene is TRBV6-2 or TRBV6-3, the J gene TRBJ2-5; 7 bases align to TRBD2. Germline V gene sequence: CDR1 MNHEY, CDR2 SVGEGT. This CDR3 has 14 residues. The V gene end was trimmed by 2 bases and the J gene end by 2 bases; junction bases not matched to a gene: 2. The CDR3 DNA sequence: TGTGCCAGCAGTTACAGAGCGGGGCAAGAGACCCAGTACTTC. This sequence encodes CASSYRAGQETQYF.

The chain employs TRBV7-2 and TRBJ2-1; D is perhaps TRBD1 (6 bases). Trimming removed 1 base at V and 3 bases at J, with 13 bases between. This CDR3 has 16 amino acids. Germline-derived CDR1 and CDR2 are SGHTA and FQGNSA. CDR3 in amino acids: CASSLEMGAIYNEQFF. The CDR3 nucleotides read TGTGCCAGCAGCTTAGAGATGGGGGCGATCTACAATGAGCAGTTCTTC.

This clonotype has more than one count but fewer than ten. The V gene is TRBV13, the J gene TRBJ2-2; D remains unclear. The germline CDR1 and CDR2 sequences are PRHDT and FYEKMQ (reference sequence). The germline V and J ends were trimmed by 6 bases and 5 bases, with 7 bases remaining between them. There are 12 residues in the CDR3. CDR3 region: CASRPRTGELFF. In DNA form, the CDR3 reads TGTGCCAGCAGGCCTCGGACCGGGGAGCTGTTTTTT.